These T cell receptor beta chains were read from a single sample in a study of blood T cell repertoires in COVID-19. Clones were sequenced by immunoSEQ multiplex PCR, and TCRdb holds only the in-frame ones, with some missing. The sample lists about 55,000 clones, less than 90% occurring once. The sample comprised peripheral blood. The receptors stem from a human donor in a cohort sampled during active COVID-19. Each CDR3 is given with its conserved first and last residue. Fields, in order: D gene, V gene, clone size, J gene, CDR3 protein, CDR3 DNA. D genes are given only for firm matches. Not all rows give a size; the values are once, few, many and, for expanded clones, a class.

D gene: NA; V gene: TRBV21-1; clone size: NA; J gene: TRBJ2-5; CDR3 protein: CASSGMQQGPGQETQYF; CDR3 DNA: TGTGCCAGCAGCGGGATGCAACAGGGACCCGGGCAAGAGACCCAGTACTTC
D gene: NA; V gene: TRBV4-1; clone size: NA; J gene: TRBJ1-2; CDR3 protein: CASSQEPPTGNGYTF; CDR3 DNA: TGCGCCAGCAGCCAAGAACCCCCAACAGGGAATGGCTACACCTTC
D gene: TRBD2; V gene: TRBV2; clone size: NA; J gene: TRBJ2-2; CDR3 protein: CASWALAGVTGELFF; CDR3 DNA: TGTGCCAGCTGGGCCCTAGCGGGAGTAACCGGGGAGCTGTTTTTT
D gene: NA; V gene: TRBV4-3; clone size: NA; J gene: TRBJ2-2; CDR3 protein: CASSQEPLAGTSGTGELFF; CDR3 DNA: TGCGCCAGCAGCCAAGAACCCCTCGCAGGGACATCGGGTACCGGGGAGCTGTTTTTT
D gene: TRBD1; V gene: TRBV4-1; clone size: NA; J gene: TRBJ2-5; CDR3 protein: CASGWTGDLGETQYF; CDR3 DNA: TGCGCCAGCGGGTGGACAGGAGACCTGGGAGAGACCCAGTACTTC
D gene: NA; V gene: TRBV19; clone size: few; J gene: TRBJ1-5; CDR3 protein: CASSIQAGQPQHF; CDR3 DNA: TGTGCCAGTAGTATACAGGCCGGTCAGCCCCAGCATTTT
D gene: TRBD2; V gene: TRBV2; clone size: NA; J gene: TRBJ2-7; CDR3 protein: CASISGLAPYEQYF; CDR3 DNA: TGTGCCAGCATTTCGGGACTAGCCCCCTACGAGCAGTACTTC
D gene: NA; V gene: TRBV6-2/TRBV6-3; clone size: NA; J gene: TRBJ1-1; CDR3 protein: CASSSVNTEAFF; CDR3 DNA: TGTGCCAGCAGTTCAGTGAACACTGAAGCTTTCTTT
D gene: NA; V gene: TRBV7-2; clone size: NA; J gene: TRBJ2-7; CDR3 protein: CASSPTSISSYEQYF; CDR3 DNA: TGTGCCAGCAGCCCGACTTCTATCAGCTCCTACGAGCAGTACTTC
D gene: TRBD1; V gene: TRBV18; clone size: NA; J gene: TRBJ2-1; CDR3 protein: CASSPGTGAYNEQFF; CDR3 DNA: TGTGCCAGCTCACCAGGGACAGGAGCTTACAATGAGCAGTTCTTC
D gene: NA; V gene: TRBV7-8; clone size: NA; J gene: TRBJ1-2; CDR3 protein: CASSLAVGGAYGYTF; CDR3 DNA: TGTGCCAGCAGCTTAGCGGTAGGGGGAGCCTATGGCTACACCTTC